Presented here are 31 T cell receptor beta chains from one specimen sequenced in a study of blood T cell repertoires in COVID-19. The protocol was immunoSEQ multiplex PCR, while the TCRdb copy is restricted to in-frame clones and leaves out a portion. Found here are 160,000 or so clones, around 80% of them singletons; the top ten hold around 15%. Sequencing input: PBMCs or T cells enriched from blood (not recorded which). The receptors were sampled from a man aged 45-65 years who had recovered from COVID-19.

The chain employs TRBV28 and TRBJ1-5; D gene unclear. CDR1 and CDR2 (germline): MDHEN, SYDVKM. Deletions cut 1 base from V and 0 bases from J, with 10 bases between. The CDR3 has 16 amino acids. The CDR3 here is CASSLLQAYSNQPQHF. The CDR3 DNA reads TGTGCCAGCAGTTTATTGCAGGCATATAGCAATCAGCCCCAGCATTTT.

The chain joins TRBV5-1 to TRBJ2-3; 7 nucleotides match TRBD1. CDR3 length: 15 residues. From germline, CDR1 is SGHRS and CDR2 YFSETQ. V was clipped by 3 bases and J by 1 base; unmatched bases: 5. Written as DNA, the CDR3 is TGCGCCAGCAGCTCGGGACAGTTGGGCACAGATACGCAGTATTTT. Translating gives CASSSGQLGTDTQYF.

The chain links TRBV30 to TRBJ2-7; 10 bases line up with TRBD1. Germline V gene sequence: CDR1 GTSNPN, CDR2 SVGIG (reference sequence). The CDR3 loop spans 11 amino acids. The V gene end was trimmed by 5 bases and the J gene end by 6 bases; junction bases not matched to a gene: 1. CDR3 bases: TGTGCCTGGGACAGGGGGCTCGAGCAGTACTTC. Protein: CAWDRGLEQYF.

V and J are TRBV15 and TRBJ1-5; 12 nucleotides align to TRBD1. With 6 bases clipped from V and 7 bases from J, the junction kept 1 base outside the gene matches. The germline gives CDR1 LNHNV, CDR2 YYDKDF (reference sequence). CDR3 length equals 13 residues. This CDR3 is CATRGTGGQPQHF. CDR3 sequence (DNA): TGTGCCACCAGAGGGACAGGGGGCCAGCCCCAGCATTTT. The full variable domain, with the rest looked up from reference TRBV15 and TRBJ1-5, is DAMVIQNPRYQVTQFGKPVTLSCSQTLNHNVMYWYQQKSSQAPKLLFHYYDKDFNNEADTPDNFQSRRPNTSFCFLDIRSPGLGDTAMYLCATRGTGGQPQHFGDGTRLSIL.

V and J are TRBV7-9 and TRBJ1-2; D is undetermined. CDR3 size: 15 residues. Germline CDR1 SEHNR, CDR2 FQNEAQ (reference sequence). Trimming left V 2 bases short and J 3 bases short, with 13 bases between. CDR3 loop: CASSLIEGGDYGYTF. The CDR3 DNA sequence: TGTGCCAGCAGCTTAATTGAGGGCGGAGACTATGGCTACACCTTC.

J is TRBJ1-2 and V is TRBV5-8; D not resolved. This CDR3 has 13 amino acids. V was pared by 1 base and J by 4 bases, with 8 bases between. Germline V lookup: CDR1 SGHTS, CDR2 YDEGEE. The DNA for the CDR3 is TGTGCCAGCAGCTTGAAACCGAGCTATGGCTACACCTTC. Amino acids: CASSLKPSYGYTF.

This chain connects TRBV7-9 to TRBJ1-1, with 7 bases lining up with TRBD1. The CDR3 has 16 amino acids. CDR1 is SEHNR, CDR2 FQNEAQ, per germline (reference sequence). V trimming: 5 bases; J trimming: 3 bases; junction bases outside the gene matches: 12. In DNA, the CDR3 is TGTGCCAGCAGCCCAACAGGGGTGCTTGGGGACACTGAAGCTTTCTTT. Its protein product is CASSPTGVLGDTEAFF. Looking up the rest from reference TRBV7-9 and TRBJ1-1 gives the full variable domain: DTGVSQNPRHKITKRGQNVTFRCDPISEHNRLYWYRQTLGQGPEFLTYFQNEAQLEKSRLLSDRFSAERPKGSFSTLEIQRTEQGDSAMYLCASSPTGVLGDTEAFFGQGTRLTVV.

This chain connects TRBV4-1 to TRBJ1-4; TRBD1 matches at 8 bases. This CDR3 is built from 16 residues. Unmatched junction bases numbered 8, after V lost 1 base and J lost 7 bases. Per germline, CDR1 MGHRA and CDR2 YSYEKL. The CDR3 DNA is TGCGCCAGCAGCCAAGGGACAGGGTGGAGGGCTGAAAAACTGTTTTTT. This gives the protein CASSQGTGWRAEKLFF.

This clone was picked up one time. This chain links TRBV7-2 with TRBJ1-2, with D perhaps TRBD1 (6 bases). The germline CDR1 and CDR2 sequences are SGHTA and FQGNSA. Trimming stripped 2 bases from V and 8 bases from J, with 9 bases between. CDR3 size: 12 residues. DNA of the CDR3: TGTGCCAGCAGCTTACAGGGGAAAGGCTACACCTTC. Translation gives CASSLQGKGYTF.

The V and J genes are TRBV2 and TRBJ2-2; no clear D gene. Trimming stripped 1 base from V and 6 bases from J, with 9 bases between. This CDR3 is built from 14 residues. Germline CDR1 is SNHLY and CDR2 is FYNNEI. In DNA, the CDR3 is TGTGCCAGCAGTGAAGATCGGGTACCCGGGGAGCTGTTTTTT. Translated: CASSEDRVPGELFF.

The chain joins TRBV4-2 to TRBJ1-4, with D unresolved. Trimming stripped 0 bases from V and 8 bases from J, with 7 bases between. The length of the CDR3 is 13 residues. Germline values: CDR1 LGHNA, CDR2 YNFKEQ. CDR3 in amino acids: CASSQEIEEKLFF. For the CDR3, the DNA is TGTGCCAGCAGCCAAGAGATAGAAGAAAAACTGTTTTTT.

The V gene is TRBV2, the J gene TRBJ2-6, with 7 bases lining up with TRBD1. Germline CDR1 is SNHLY and CDR2 is FYNNEI. V was pared by 5 bases and J by 7 bases, with 5 bases of the junction left unmatched. The CDR3 has 14 residues. CDR3 nucleotides: TGTGCCAGCAGTCAGGGACAGACCGCCAACGTCCTGACTTTC. This codes for CASSQGQTANVLTF.

The V and J genes are TRBV28 and TRBJ1-4, with 10 bases that match TRBD1. This CDR3 comprises 17 residues. V lost 5 bases and J lost 7; bases outside the gene matches: 13. Per the germline V gene, CDR1 is MDHEN and CDR2 is SYDVKM. The CDR3 here is CASSPSPGTGDGEKLFF. CDR3 nucleotides: TGTGCCAGCAGTCCCAGTCCCGGGACAGGGGACGGTGAAAAACTGTTTTTT.

V gene TRBV30 combines with J gene TRBJ2-1; 9 bases map to TRBD2. The CDR3 covers 11 residues. With V trimmed by 5 bases and J by 7 bases, 0 bases remained unmatched. The germline V gene has CDR1 GTSNPN and CDR2 SVGIG (reference sequence). CDR3 region: CAWGLANEQFF. CDR3 nucleotides: TGTGCCTGGGGACTAGCGAATGAGCAGTTCTTC. Full variable domain (rest looked up from reference TRBV30 and TRBJ2-1): SQTIHQWPATLVQPVGSPLSLECTVEGTSNPNLYWYRQAAGRGLQLLFYSVGIGQISSEVPQNLSASRPQDRQFILSSKKLLLSDSGFYLCAWGLANEQFFGPGTRLTVL.

The chain has TRBV7-2 and TRBJ1-5, with D possibly TRBD1 on 5 matching bases. V lost 1 base to trimming and J lost 4 bases, with 11 bases between them. The CDR3 is 15 residues long. Germline CDR1 reads SGHTA; CDR2 reads FQGNSA. In DNA, the CDR3 is TGTGCCAGCAGCTTAGGATGGGGGGAGAATCAGCCCCAGCATTTT. Encoded protein: CASSLGWGENQPQHF.

This chain joins TRBV11-2 and TRBJ2-3; 7 nucleotides line up with TRBD1. CDR1 and CDR2 from the germline V gene are SGHAT and FQNNGV. After removal of 4 bases from V and 1 base from J, the junction contained 11 bases not matched to a gene. CDR3 length: 17 residues. The CDR3 DNA reads TGTGCCAGCAGCTCGAAAACAGGGGTATGGGGCACAGATACGCAGTATTTT. Its translation: CASSSKTGVWGTDTQYF.

This sequence joins TRBV5-1 and TRBJ2-3; TRBD2 matches 14 bases. The CDR3 has 18 amino acids. J was trimmed by 5 bases and V by 4 bases; bases with no gene match: 12. Per the germline V gene, CDR1 is SGHRS and CDR2 is YFSETQ. The DNA for the CDR3 is TGCGCCAGCAGCCCTCGGGTTCGACTAGCGGGGGGGGAAGATACGCAGTATTTT. Its protein is CASSPRVRLAGGEDTQYF.

The chain employs TRBV2 and TRBJ1-6; 7 bases agree with TRBD1. The CDR3 runs 14 residues. In germline, CDR1 is SNHLY, CDR2 FYNNEI. J gave up 7 bases and V 8 bases, and 8 bases lay outside the gene matches. CDR3 loop: CASGRQGGNSPLHF. In DNA, the CDR3 is TGTGCCAGCGGCCGACAGGGCGGGAATTCACCCCTCCACTTT.

The V call is TRBV7-9, the J call TRBJ2-2, with TRBD2 matching over 8 bases. Trimming removed 2 bases from V and 6 bases from J; junction bases left unmatched: 11. The CDR3 consists of 17 residues. Germline V gene data show CDR1 as SEHNR and CDR2 as FQNEAQ (reference sequence). CDR3 amino acids: CASSLYGSGLVPGELFF. The CDR3 region has the DNA TGTGCCAGCAGCTTATACGGGTCGGGACTAGTCCCCGGGGAGCTGTTTTTT.

V gene TRBV7-2 combines with J gene TRBJ2-5; D is perhaps TRBD2 (6 bases). Trimming pared 2 bases from V and 4 bases from J, leaving 14 bases between. The length of the CDR3 is 15 residues. CDR1 is SGHTA and CDR2 is FQGNSA in the germline V gene. The CDR3, as DNA: TGTGCCAGCAGCTTAATGGGGACTTTAGCAGAGACCCAGTACTTC. Protein product: CASSLMGTLAETQYF. The full variable domain, in which reference TRBV7-2 and TRBJ2-5 provide the parts outside the CDR3, is GAGVSQSPSNKVTEKGKDVELRCDPISGHTALYWYRQSLGQGLEFLIYFQGNSAPDKSGLPSDRFSAERTGGSVSTLTIQRTQQEDSAVYLCASSLMGTLAETQYFGPGTRLLVL.

The chain recombines TRBV10-3 with TRBJ1-3; D unclear. The CDR3 is 15 residues long. V dropped 6 bases and J dropped 0 bases, with 12 bases sitting between them. Germline V gene sequence: CDR1 ENHRY, CDR2 SYGVKD. Here the CDR3 reads CAIRPMTSSGNTIYF. DNA for the CDR3: TGTGCCATCAGGCCGATGACTAGCTCTGGAAACACCATATATTTT.

This clone has a single count. The gene calls are TRBV7-9 and TRBJ1-2, with TRBD1 identical over 7 bases. CDR3 length equals 12 residues. The V gene's germline CDR1 is SEHNR and CDR2 FQNEAQ (reference sequence). The V segment lost 5 bases and the J segment 7 bases; nucleotides outside the gene matches: 4. For the CDR3, the DNA is TGTGCCAGCAGCGACAGGGTCAGTGGCTACACCTTC. This codes for CASSDRVSGYTF.

The chain links TRBV13 to TRBJ1-5, with unresolved D. Germline V gene data show CDR1 as PRHDT and CDR2 as FYEKMQ (reference sequence). The CDR3 is 15 amino acids. V shed 3 bases and J shed 0 bases, with 9 bases lying between them. The CDR3 coding sequence is TGTGCCAGCAGCTTGGGGAGCTATAGCAATCAGCCCCAGCATTTT. This translates into CASSLGSYSNQPQHF.

The chain is built from TRBV10-3 and TRBJ1-5; D gene ambiguous. The germline CDR1 and CDR2 sequences are ENHRY and SYGVKD. V was shortened by 2 bases and J by 6 bases, with 20 bases between the two germline ends. This CDR3 comprises 17 residues. This chain's CDR3 is CAISEPISGKPGQPQHF. CDR3 DNA: TGTGCCATCAGTGAGCCCATTTCGGGGAAACCGGGTCAGCCCCAGCATTTT.

The chain joins TRBV11-2 to TRBJ1-1; D remains unclear. The germline gives CDR1 SGHAT, CDR2 FQNNGV. The CDR3 extends over 14 amino acids. The germline V and J ends were trimmed by 2 bases and 4 bases, with 11 bases remaining between them. The CDR3 sequence is CASSLSLRGTEAFF. CDR3 nucleotides: TGTGCCAGCAGCTTATCTCTTCGGGGCACTGAAGCTTTCTTT.

This clone was counted between two and nine times. The chain joins TRBV19 to TRBJ2-5, with TRBD1 matching over 12 bases. V lost 4 bases, J lost 1 base, and 7 bases stayed unmatched. The CDR3 spans 17 residues. In germline, CDR1 is LNHDA, CDR2 SQIVND (reference sequence). The DNA of the CDR3 is TGTGCCAGTAGTACCGGGGGGACAGGGGGCCTCCAAGAGACCCAGTACTTC. Protein: CASSTGGTGGLQETQYF.

The J gene is TRBJ1-6, the V gene TRBV5-1; D ambiguous. The CDR3 spans 16 residues. Trimming cost V 4 bases and J 7 bases, with 18 bases left between them. Germline CDR1 is SGHRS and CDR2 is YFSETQ. The CDR3 DNA follows: TGCGCCAGCAGCAGATCAGGTTCCCCGGGAAATTCACCCCTCCACTTT. Amino acid sequence: CASSRSGSPGNSPLHF.

This chain uses TRBV18 with TRBJ1-1, with 7 bases matching TRBD1. Germline values: CDR1 KGHSH, CDR2 LQKENI. Unmatched junction bases numbered 13, after V lost 6 bases and J lost 0 bases. The CDR3 length is 17 residues. Written as DNA, the CDR3 is TGTGCCAGCTCGCCTTTTACGGGGACAGCCATGAACACTGAAGCTTTCTTT. Translating gives CASSPFTGTAMNTEAFF.

CDR3 sequence (DNA): TGCAGCGTGGTCCTCTTCGGGAACACCGGGGAGCTGTTTTTT. Residues: CSVVLFGNTGELFF. The V and J genes are TRBV29-1 and TRBJ2-2; D unclear. The germline V gene has CDR1 SQVTM and CDR2 ANQGSEA. The ends were cut back, 6 bases at V and 1 base at J, with 12 bases in the middle. This CDR3 has 14 residues.

The V gene is TRBV5-1, the J gene TRBJ1-1, with TRBD1 as a possible D gene (5 bases). V dropped 1 base and J dropped 4 bases, with 8 bases sitting between them. The germline V gene encodes CDR1 SGHRS and CDR2 YFSETQ. The CDR3 extends over 13 amino acids. The CDR3 DNA reads as TGCGCCAGCAGCTTGACAGGCCCCACTGAAGCTTTCTTT. This encodes CASSLTGPTEAFF.

The chain has TRBV9 and TRBJ1-2; no definite D call. CDR3 length equals 14 residues. Looked up from germline, CDR1 is SGDLS and CDR2 is YYNGEE. The V gene lost 4 bases and the J gene lost 0 bases, with 10 bases spanning the gap. CDR3 loop: CASSLDQANYGYTF. CDR3 bases: TGTGCCAGCAGCCTCGATCAGGCTAACTATGGCTACACCTTC.